These 29 T cell receptor beta chains were all obtained from the same sample, sequenced in a study of T cells after yellow fever vaccination. TCRdb recomputed calls from the 5' RACE reads with MiXCR, one row per CDR3 protein. The sample lists 450,000 to 650,000 distinct CDR3 sequences; 21% were seen once. Sequences were derived from PBMCs, sampled 20 to 25 days after the first yellow fever vaccination. These receptors all stem from a man in his late teens or twenties who received the YFV17D yellow fever vaccine.

The genes are TRBV6-6 and TRBJ2-5; D is uncertain. Germline V lookup: CDR1 MNHNY, CDR2 SVGAGI (reference sequence). The V gene lost 6 bases and the J gene lost 2 bases, with 4 bases spanning the gap. The CDR3 has 11 residues. In DNA, the CDR3 is TGTGCCAGCAGAACACAAGAGACCCAGTACTTC. The encoded protein is CASRTQETQYF.

The chain combines TRBV7-2 with TRBJ2-1; 8 bases fit TRBD2. Germline V gives CDR1 SGHTA, CDR2 FQGNSA. V was pared by 7 bases and J by 6 bases, with 8 bases of the junction left unmatched. The length of the CDR3 is 14 residues. The CDR3 nucleotides are TGTGCCAGCAACCCGGGACTAGTCATCAATGAGCAGTTCTTC. Encoded protein: CASNPGLVINEQFF. The whole variable domain, remainder taken from reference TRBV7-2 and TRBJ2-1, is GAGVSQSPSNKVTEKGKDVELRCDPISGHTALYWYRQSLGQGLEFLIYFQGNSAPDKSGLPSDRFSAERTGGSVSTLTIQRTQQEDSAVYLCASNPGLVINEQFFGPGTRLTVL.

This clonotype has only a few counts. The chain has TRBV5-1 and TRBJ2-1; possibly TRBD1 for D (6 bases). Germline CDR1 is SGHRS and CDR2 is YFSETQ. This CDR3 contains 15 residues. With 3 bases removed from V and 4 bases from J, the gap between germline ends came to 14 bases. CDR3 loop: CASSSGTRIYNEQFF. CDR3 bases: TGCGCCAGCAGCTCCGGGACACGAATTTACAATGAGCAGTTCTTC.

This clonotype was picked up a small number of times. V gene TRBV5-4 combines with J gene TRBJ2-7; tentative D call: TRBD1 (6 bases). CDR3 length equals 13 residues. Trimming took off 4 bases at V and 4 bases at J, with 12 bases between the two ends. Germline CDR1 and CDR2: SGHNT and YYREEE (reference sequence). CDR3 in amino acids: CASSIGQTYEQYF. The CDR3 nucleotides read TGTGCCAGCAGCATAGGACAGACTTACGAGCAGTACTTC.

The CDR3 region is CASSTWVGDEQFF. In DNA form, the CDR3 reads TGTGCCAGCAGCACCTGGGTGGGGGATGAGCAGTTCTTC. The V gene is TRBV5-8, the J gene TRBJ2-1; D could derive from TRBD1 or TRBD2 (5 bases each). In germline, CDR1 is SGHTS, CDR2 YDEGEE. The CDR3 is made up of 13 amino acids. V was pared by 4 bases and J by 8 bases, with 13 bases between.

This chain joins TRBV7-7 and TRBJ2-5; 8 nucleotides match TRBD2. The V segment lost 5 bases and the J segment 1 base; nucleotides outside the gene matches: 6. This CDR3 contains 15 residues. Germline CDR1 is SSHAT and CDR2 is FNYEAQ (reference sequence). The CDR3 is CASSPGSGGQETQYF. The CDR3 DNA is TGTGCCAGCAGCCCGGGGAGCGGGGGCCAAGAGACCCAGTACTTC.

The chain joins TRBV7-3 to TRBJ1-2; tentative D call: TRBD1 (6 bases). V was cut by 5 bases and J by 2 bases, with 15 bases left in between. Germline assignment: CDR1 SGHTA and CDR2 FQGTGA. This CDR3 contains 15 residues. The DNA of the CDR3 is TGTGCCAGCAGCCCAACCCCCGGACAGAACTATGGCTACACCTTC. Its translation is CASSPTPGQNYGYTF.

This chain uses TRBV20-1 with TRBJ1-5, with 7 bases that match TRBD1. V lost 2 bases and J lost 5; bases outside the gene matches: 3. Germline CDR1 DFQATT, CDR2 SNEGSKA (reference sequence). This CDR3 is 13 amino acids long. In DNA form, the CDR3 reads TGCAGTGCTAGAAGGACAGGTGATCAGCCCCAGCATTTT. This codes for CSARRTGDQPQHF.

The chain employs TRBV7-2 and TRBJ2-1; the match to TRBD2 covers 9 bases. Germline CDR1 is SGHTA and CDR2 is FQGNSA. CDR3 size: 14 residues. With V trimmed by 7 bases and J by 4 bases, 5 bases remained unmatched. This chain's CDR3 is CASTPGLAYNEQFF. The CDR3 DNA reads as TGTGCCAGCACACCGGGACTAGCATACAATGAGCAGTTCTTC.

This clonotype came up many times. The rearrangement links TRBV4-3 to TRBJ2-7, with D tentatively TRBD2 (5 bases). This CDR3 is built from 12 residues. The germline V gene encodes CDR1 LGHNA and CDR2 YSLEER. The germline V and J ends were trimmed by 3 bases and 3 bases, with 6 bases remaining between them. The CDR3 loop reads CASSHGVYEQYV. The CDR3 DNA follows: TGCGCCAGCAGCCACGGGGTCTACGAGCAGTACGTC.

This clonotype appeared many times. The chain links TRBV12-3 or TRBV12-4 to TRBJ2-5; 7 nucleotides match TRBD2. The CDR3 runs 13 residues. V shed 3 bases and J 5 bases; nucleotides not matched to a gene: 3. CDR3 residues: CASSLGGSETQYF. The CDR3, as DNA: TGTGCCAGCAGTTTGGGGGGGTCGGAGACCCAGTACTTC.

The chain employs TRBV20-1 and TRBJ2-7; D might be TRBD2 (5 bases). The CDR3 extends over 14 amino acids. Germline V gene sequence: CDR1 DFQATT, CDR2 SNEGSKA (reference sequence). Trimming pared 1 base from V and 4 bases from J, leaving 14 bases between. The CDR3 DNA reads TGCAGTGCTAGAGGACGGAGGTTTGTGTACGAGCAGTACTTC. The encoded protein is CSARGRRFVYEQYF.

In this sample, this clonotype turned up a few times. The rearrangement links TRBV7-2 to TRBJ2-7; 9 bases agree with TRBD1. The germline V gene has CDR1 SGHTA and CDR2 FQGNSA. The trim removed 5 bases at V and 2 bases at J, leaving 7 bases unmatched. The CDR3 runs to 15 residues. CDR3 nucleotides: TGTGCCAGCAGCCCAACACGGGACAGGGCCTACGAGCAGTACTTC. It yields the protein CASSPTRDRAYEQYF.

This clonotype was recorded a few times. The chain recombines TRBV27 with TRBJ1-4; D not certain. The CDR3 covers 14 residues. V gave up 6 bases and J gave up 5 bases, with 13 bases separating them. CDR1 MNHEY and CDR2 SMNVEV come from the germline V gene (reference sequence). CDR3 coding DNA: TGTGCCAGCAGACCGGGAGCCTCAAATGAAAAACTGTTTTTT. Its protein product is CASRPGASNEKLFF.

V usage is TRBV12-3 or TRBV12-4 and J usage is TRBJ1-5; 7 bases match TRBD1. Trimming cost V 5 bases and J 5 bases; bases outside gene matches: 6. This CDR3 is 14 amino acids long. In DNA, the CDR3 is TGTGCCAGCAGTGAGGGGGCGCGTCATCAGCCCCAGCATTTT. Translating it yields CASSEGARHQPQHF.

This clonotype was seen only a few times. This chain joins TRBV20-1 and TRBJ2-4, with no clear D. This CDR3 is built from 14 residues. Trimming removed 3 bases from V and 3 bases from J, with 12 bases in between. Germline loops: CDR1 DFQATT, CDR2 SNEGSKA (reference sequence). In DNA, the CDR3 is TGCAGTGCTAGTGGCCCCATTCTCAAAAACATTCAGTACTTC. Translating it yields CSASGPILKNIQYF.

The genes are TRBV20-1 and TRBJ2-5, with 7 bases aligning to TRBD2. This CDR3 has 15 amino acids. Germline V CDR1 and CDR2: DFQATT, SNEGSKA (reference sequence). Germline trimming cut 0 bases from V and 0 bases from J; bases unmatched to any gene: 4. The CDR3 sequence: CSARDLGGDQETQYF. CDR3 coding DNA: TGCAGTGCTAGAGATCTGGGGGGGGACCAAGAGACCCAGTACTTC.

This clonotype was observed a few times. V gene TRBV3-1 combines with J gene TRBJ2-1; no clear D. Trimming removed 0 bases from V and 7 bases from J, with 16 bases in between. Germline loops: CDR1 LGHDT, CDR2 YNNKEL (reference sequence). The CDR3 loop spans 16 amino acids. The CDR3 reads CASSQELARSLNEQFF. The DNA for the CDR3 is TGTGCCAGCAGCCAAGAGTTGGCTAGGTCTTTAAATGAGCAGTTCTTC.

This clonotype was detected a few times. The genes are TRBV27 and TRBJ1-1; D is perhaps TRBD1 (5 bases). The CDR3 runs to 16 residues. Trimming removed 4 bases at V and 2 bases at J, with 17 bases between. Germline-derived CDR1 and CDR2 are MNHEY and SMNVEV (reference sequence). The CDR3 DNA reads TGTGCCAGCAGTTCGCCCGGGACTCTTGGAAACACTGAAGCTTTCTTT. As protein: CASSSPGTLGNTEAFF.

The V gene is TRBV9, the J gene TRBJ2-2; TRBD2 agrees at 8 bases. The junction had 3 bases not matched to a gene; V was cut back by 6 bases and J by 2 bases. The CDR3 extends over 14 amino acids. The V gene's germline CDR1 is SGDLS and CDR2 YYNGEE. CDR3 nucleotide sequence: TGTGCCAGCAACGGGGGGGCAAACACCGGGGAGCTGTTTTTT. Translation: CASNGGANTGELFF.

This sequence joins TRBV29-1 and TRBJ2-3; D possibly corresponds to TRBD1 (5 bases). The germline V and J ends were trimmed by 3 bases and 2 bases, with 9 bases remaining between them. This CDR3 contains 13 residues. Germline V lookup: CDR1 SQVTM, CDR2 ANQGSEA. The CDR3 sequence is CSVDRAYTDTQYF. CDR3 coding DNA: TGCAGCGTTGACAGGGCGTACACAGATACGCAGTATTTT.

A few counts support this clonotype. This chain joins TRBV29-1 and TRBJ2-5, with 7 bases lining up with TRBD1. The CDR3 is made up of 16 amino acids. The V gene's germline CDR1 is SQVTM and CDR2 ANQGSEA. Trimming took 0 bases from V and 1 from J; bases not matched to a gene: 8. Written as DNA, the CDR3 is TGCAGCGTTGAAGATGAACAGGGGATCCTCCAAGAGACCCAGTACTTC. This encodes CSVEDEQGILQETQYF.

Regarding this clonotype: Germline is not matched at one junction end, which may reflect a read error. The V and J genes are TRBV5-1 and TRBJ1-4; D unclear. Germline V gene sequence: CDR1 SGHRS, CDR2 YFSETQ. The CDR3 covers 16 residues. As DNA, the CDR3 is TGCGTCAGCAGCGCCGGGAATGGCGGGCGAGTTGAAAAACTGTTTTTT. As protein: CVSSAGNGGRVEKLFF.

This clonotype was seen a handful of times. The V gene is TRBV5-6, the J gene TRBJ2-7; D is perhaps TRBD2 (6 bases). CDR1 SGHDT and CDR2 YYEEEE come from the germline V gene. The CDR3 has 13 amino acids. The V and J ends lost 4 bases and 3 bases respectively, with 11 bases between them. CDR3 nucleotide sequence: TGTGCCAGCAGCCTGGGAGGAGACTACGAGCAGTACTTC. Amino acid sequence: CASSLGGDYEQYF.

The chain uses TRBV20-1 and TRBJ2-1; TRBD2 might be the D (6 bases). The CDR3 spans 13 residues. Germline V gene sequence: CDR1 DFQATT, CDR2 SNEGSKA (reference sequence). Trimming removed 5 bases from V and 8 bases from J, with 16 bases in between. CDR3 residues: CSAGIPGLYEQFF. The CDR3 DNA follows: TGCAGTGCTGGGATACCGGGACTCTATGAGCAGTTCTTC.

This clonotype was recorded a few times. The chain employs TRBV6-2 or TRBV6-3 and TRBJ2-1; D may be TRBD2 (5 bases). This CDR3 has 12 amino acids. The V end was cut by 11 bases, the J end by 9 bases, with 17 bases between. Germline CDR1 reads MNHEY; CDR2 reads SVGEGT. CDR3 in amino acids: CASPQEVAEQFF. In DNA, the CDR3 is TGTGCCTCCCCCCAGGAGGTTGCTGAGCAGTTCTTC.

This CDR3 is CSAPEAGRRGYTF. The CDR3 DNA sequence: TGCAGTGCTCCCGAGGCAGGGAGAAGGGGCTACACCTTC. The V call is TRBV20-1, the J call TRBJ1-2, with D maybe TRBD1 (5 bases). The CDR3 consists of 13 residues. From germline, CDR1 is DFQATT and CDR2 SNEGSKA (reference sequence). V lost 5 bases, J lost 8 bases, and 18 bases lay in between.

The chain links TRBV7-6 to TRBJ2-2, with a tentative D call TRBD2 (6 bases). V lost 5 bases and J lost 4, with 17 bases in between. Germline loops: CDR1 SGHVS, CDR2 FNYEAQ. The CDR3 sequence is 16 residues long. The CDR3 bases are TGTGCCAGCAGCCCCACGGGACTCTCGGGCACCGGGGAGCTGTTTTTT. It codes for CASSPTGLSGTGELFF.

The CDR3 spells CASSSGLAAYNEQFF. CDR3 nucleotides: TGTGCCAGCAGCTCGGGACTAGCGGCTTACAATGAGCAGTTCTTC. This chain links TRBV7-2 with TRBJ2-1; 11 nucleotides line up with TRBD2. V trimming: 4 bases; J trimming: 4 bases; junction bases outside the gene matches: 3. The CDR3 is 15 amino acids. The germline gives CDR1 SGHTA, CDR2 FQGNSA.